Listed here are 30 T cell receptor beta chains from one sample, sequenced in a study of PD-L1 blockade in urothelial cancer. The method was immunoSEQ multiplex PCR; TCRdb's version includes in-frame clones alone and lacks a portion of them. The sample comprises around 51,000 clones, approximately 86% of which are singletons, and roughly 16% rests with the top ten. The source was PBMCs, collected around atezolizumab (anti-PD-L1) treatment. These receptor sequences come from a man aged 55 to 69 with urothelial cancer.

The DNA for the CDR3 is TGCGCCAGCAGCTGGGGACAGGGGATGGTTGATGGCTACACCTTC. Protein sequence: CASSWGQGMVDGYTF. V gene TRBV5-1 combines with J gene TRBJ1-2, with 10 bases matching TRBD1. The CDR3 contains 15 residues. The ends lost 3 bases at V and 6 bases at J; junction bases unmatched: 8. Germline CDR1 and CDR2: SGHRS and YFSETQ.

The chain joins TRBV6-5 to TRBJ1-6, with 7 bases aligning to TRBD1. The germline V gene encodes CDR1 MNHEY and CDR2 SVGAGI. The CDR3 is 15 residues long. V gave up 0 bases and J gave up 7 bases; unmatched junction bases: 3. CDR3 residues: CASSYSRDSNSPLHF. The CDR3 nucleotides read TGTGCCAGCAGTTACTCCCGGGACAGCAATTCACCCCTCCACTTT.

This sequence joins TRBV29-1 and TRBJ1-3; D might be TRBD1 (5 bases). V was pared by 5 bases and J by 2 bases, with 16 bases between. Per germline, CDR1 SQVTM and CDR2 ANQGSEA. The CDR3 is 15 amino acids. The CDR3: CSVSGIPGTGNTIYF. The CDR3 DNA is TGCAGCGTTTCAGGGATCCCGGGCACTGGAAACACCATATATTTT.

The genes are TRBV2 and TRBJ1-2; 10 bases align to TRBD1. The CDR3 consists of 14 residues. CDR1 and CDR2 (germline): SNHLY, FYNNEI. V was pared by 6 bases and J by 5 bases, with 6 bases of the junction left unmatched. CDR3 residues: CASRGQGTSYGYTF. The CDR3, as DNA: TGTGCCAGCAGGGGACAGGGGACATCTTATGGCTACACCTTC.

The rearrangement uses TRBV4-1 and TRBJ2-6, with D tentatively TRBD2 (6 bases). In germline, CDR1 is MGHRA, CDR2 YSYEKL. This CDR3 comprises 17 residues. The ends were cut back, 5 bases at V and 0 bases at J, with 14 bases in the middle. The CDR3 loop reads CASSSRQGGSGANVLTF. In DNA form, the CDR3 reads TGCGCCAGCAGCTCCCGGCAGGGAGGCTCTGGGGCCAACGTCCTGACTTTC.

This chain connects TRBV7-9 to TRBJ2-3; D not certain. CDR1 and CDR2 from the germline V gene are SEHNR and FQNEAQ (reference sequence). V was clipped by 1 base and J by 6 bases, with 14 bases between them. The CDR3 spans 15 residues. CDR3 in DNA: TGTGCCAGCAGCTTAGATTTAACCCCCGGGGATACGCAGTATTTT. Its translation: CASSLDLTPGDTQYF.

V is TRBV7-9 and J is TRBJ2-7, with no clear D. The germline gives CDR1 SEHNR, CDR2 FQNEAQ (reference sequence). The CDR3 has 14 residues. Between the trimmed V and J ends, which lost 5 bases and 0 bases, there was a span of 11 bases. This chain's CDR3 is CASSTDMSSYEQYF. CDR3 in DNA: TGTGCCAGCAGCACCGACATGAGCTCCTACGAGCAGTACTTC.

V usage is TRBV9 and J usage is TRBJ2-7; unclear D gene. The V gene lost 4 bases and the J gene lost 3 bases, with 14 bases spanning the gap. CDR1 is SGDLS and CDR2 is YYNGEE in the germline V gene. This CDR3 spans 14 amino acids. CDR3 bases: TGTGCCAGCAGCCCCTTCCTAAATGTCTACGAGCAGTACTTC. Translated: CASSPFLNVYEQYF.

The chain combines TRBV28 with TRBJ1-1, with D perhaps TRBD1 (5 bases). CDR3 size: 13 residues. V lost 1 base, J lost 7 bases, and 10 bases lay in between. Germline V CDR1 and CDR2: MDHEN, SYDVKM. CDR3 region: CASSLSGRVEAFF. The CDR3 DNA sequence: TGTGCCAGCAGTTTATCAGGCAGGGTTGAAGCTTTCTTT. The whole variable domain, remainder taken from reference TRBV28 and TRBJ1-1, is DVKVTQSSRYLVKRTGEKVFLECVQDMDHENMFWYRQDPGLGLRLIYFSYDVKMKEKGDIPEGYSVSREKKERFSLILESASTNQTSMYLCASSLSGRVEAFFGQGTRLTVV.

The genes are TRBV13 and TRBJ2-7; 8 bases map to TRBD1. Germline loops: CDR1 PRHDT, CDR2 FYEKMQ (reference sequence). V trimming: 5 bases; J trimming: 5 bases; junction bases outside the gene matches: 2. The CDR3 loop spans 12 amino acids. CDR3 sequence: CASSAQGDEQYF. The CDR3 DNA follows: TGTGCCAGCAGCGCACAGGGGGACGAGCAGTACTTC.

The chain recombines TRBV29-1 with TRBJ2-7; D gene unclear. CDR1 and CDR2 from the germline V gene are SQVTM and ANQGSEA. The V and J ends lost 2 bases and 3 bases respectively, with 11 bases between them. This CDR3 is 13 amino acids long. The CDR3 region has the DNA TGCAGCGTTGAAACCGCGGTGGACTACGAGCAGTACTTC. Translating it yields CSVETAVDYEQYF.

This clone turned up a few times. This chain uses TRBV5-6 with TRBJ2-5; the match to TRBD2 covers 8 bases. Germline loops: CDR1 SGHDT, CDR2 YYEEEE. The CDR3 totals 13 residues. The V and J ends lost 0 bases and 9 bases, in that order; junction bases with no gene match: 4. The CDR3 reads CASSLAGGWAQYF. CDR3 DNA sequence: TGTGCCAGCAGCTTGGCGGGGGGGTGGGCCCAGTACTTC.

The gene calls are TRBV5-8 and TRBJ1-5, with D unresolved. CDR3 length: 15 residues. Trimming pared 1 base from V and 0 bases from J, leaving 8 bases between. Germline lookup yields CDR1 SGHTS and CDR2 YDEGEE. This CDR3 reads CASSLTDNSNQPQHF. Here the CDR3 DNA reads TGTGCCAGCAGCTTGACAGACAATAGCAATCAGCCCCAGCATTTT. Full variable domain (rest looked up from reference TRBV5-8 and TRBJ1-5): EAGVTQSPTHLIKTRGQQATLRCSPISGHTSVYWYQQALGLGLQFLLWYDEGEERNRGNFPPRFSGRQFPNYSSELNVNALELEDSALYLCASSLTDNSNQPQHFGDGTRLSIL.

CDR3 region: CASKTGWSSGEKLFF. In DNA, the CDR3 is TGTGCCAGCAAGACAGGGTGGTCGTCTGGTGAAAAACTGTTTTTT. The rearrangement links TRBV2 to TRBJ1-4; 7 bases are a match to TRBD1. Germline V gene lookup returns CDR1 SNHLY and CDR2 FYNNEI. V trimming: 7 bases; J trimming: 7 bases; junction bases outside the gene matches: 12. This CDR3 comprises 15 residues.

The chain combines TRBV10-1 with TRBJ2-5, with D unresolved. The CDR3 has 13 residues. The germline CDR1 and CDR2 sequences are WNHNN and SYGVQD (reference sequence). Trimming left V 6 bases short and J 3 bases short, with 11 bases between. The CDR3 DNA follows: TGCGCCAGCAGCCTCGCCACAGAAGAGACCCAGTACTTC. Translating it yields CASSLATEETQYF.

The gene calls are TRBV11-2 and TRBJ2-3; tentatively, D is TRBD2 (6 bases). The germline V gene has CDR1 SGHAT and CDR2 FQNNGV. Deletions cut 7 bases from V and 2 bases from J, with 13 bases between. The CDR3 runs to 14 residues. The CDR3 region has the DNA TGTGCCAGCACCCCGGGACTGATCACAGATACGCAGTATTTT. Its translation is CASTPGLITDTQYF.

The genes are TRBV5-1 and TRBJ2-3; no reliable D call. The germline V and J ends were trimmed by 3 bases and 3 bases, with 5 bases remaining between them. The CDR3 is 12 residues long. Looked up from germline, CDR1 is SGHRS and CDR2 is YFSETQ. The CDR3 DNA is TGCGCCAGCAGCTCGGGTACAGATACGCAGTATTTT. Protein product: CASSSGTDTQYF.

This clone was picked up one time. This chain joins TRBV6-5 and TRBJ2-5, with 9 bases identical to TRBD2. Germline-derived CDR1 and CDR2 are MNHEY and SVGAGI. The CDR3 is 14 residues long. After removal of 10 bases from V and 4 bases from J, the junction contained 10 bases not matched to a gene. The DNA of the CDR3 is TGTGCCACCAGAACCGCGGGGGGGCGAGAGACCCAGTACTTC. Amino acids: CATRTAGGRETQYF.

The rearrangement uses TRBV30 and TRBJ1-1; 8 bases fit TRBD1. The ends lost 3 bases at V and 0 bases at J; junction bases unmatched: 6. The CDR3 is 15 residues long. CDR1 and CDR2 (germline): GTSNPN, SVGIG (reference sequence). The CDR3 nucleotides are TGTGCCTGGAGGAAGACAGGGGTTTTGAACACTGAAGCTTTCTTT. Protein sequence: CAWRKTGVLNTEAFF.

This chain links TRBV4-1 with TRBJ1-2; D remains ambiguous. CDR3 length equals 15 residues. CDR1 and CDR2 from the germline V gene are MGHRA and YSYEKL. V was clipped by 1 base and J by 6 bases, with 15 bases between them. The CDR3 region has the DNA TGCGCCAGCAGCCAAGGGCAGGCCACCCTCCATGGCTACACCTTC. Its translation is CASSQGQATLHGYTF.

The rearrangement links TRBV7-3 to TRBJ2-3; 10 bases agree with TRBD2. CDR3 size: 14 residues. V lost 8 bases and J lost 6; bases outside the gene matches: 8. CDR1 is SGHTA, CDR2 FQGTGA, per germline. CDR3 protein: CASGASGRVDTQYF. Here the CDR3 DNA reads TGTGCCAGCGGGGCTAGCGGGAGAGTTGATACGCAGTATTTT.

The chain combines TRBV30 with TRBJ1-5; TRBD1 is a possible D gene (5 bases). The CDR3 spans 14 residues. V was clipped by 0 bases and J by 0 bases, with 6 bases between them. Germline V CDR1 and CDR2: GTSNPN, SVGIG (reference sequence). For the CDR3, the DNA is TGTGCCTGGAGTGTACAGGTTAGCAATCAGCCCCAGCATTTT. Its protein product is CAWSVQVSNQPQHF.

The chain couples TRBV5-1 to TRBJ2-5, with 7 positions matching TRBD2. V shed 2 bases, J shed 2 bases, and the junction held 6 bases outside the gene matches. The germline V gene encodes CDR1 SGHRS and CDR2 YFSETQ. The CDR3 is 15 amino acids. CDR3 in amino acids: CASSFSGTTQETQYF. As DNA, the CDR3 is TGCGCCAGCAGCTTCTCCGGGACTACTCAAGAGACCCAGTACTTC.

The chain combines TRBV18 with TRBJ1-3, with a possible D match to TRBD1 (5 bases). The CDR3 length is 16 residues. Trimming pared 2 bases from V and 4 bases from J, leaving 15 bases between. Germline CDR1 reads KGHSH; CDR2 reads LQKENI. In nucleotides, the CDR3 is TGTGCCAGCTCACCAACGGCCGGGGGTCGGGGAAACACCATATATTTT. Translating gives CASSPTAGGRGNTIYF.

This clone has just one count. J is TRBJ2-1 and V is TRBV7-3; possible D gene TRBD2, 5 bases. The V end lost 2 bases, the J end lost 7 bases, and 21 bases lay between the germline ends. Germline CDR1 and CDR2: SGHTA and FQGTGA. The CDR3 covers 17 residues. As DNA, the CDR3 is TGTGCCAGCAGCTTAGGAGGTACAGTAGCGTTAGAAAATGAGCAGTTCTTC. Translated, it gives CASSLGGTVALENEQFF.

The chain joins TRBV4-1 to TRBJ1-5; D gene ambiguous. This CDR3 has 15 amino acids. Germline CDR1 reads MGHRA; CDR2 reads YSYEKL. Trimming pared 1 base from V and 4 bases from J, leaving 11 bases between. The CDR3 DNA reads as TGCGCCAGCAGCCAAGGACCGACTAATAATCAGCCCCAGCATTTT. It yields the protein CASSQGPTNNQPQHF.

With regard to this clone: Within the sample, other DNA sequences also encode this same CDR3. V is TRBV6-5 and J is TRBJ1-2, with D uncertain. V was cut by 0 bases and J by 2 bases, with 4 bases left in between. Germline loops: CDR1 MNHEY, CDR2 SVGAGI. CDR3 length: 13 amino acids. The CDR3 coding sequence is TGTGCCAGCAGTTACTCCAGGAACTATGGCTACACCTTC. This encodes CASSYSRNYGYTF.

The table lists this clone with a few counts. The genes are TRBV2 and TRBJ2-1; 9 bases match TRBD1. V shed 8 bases, J shed 6 bases, and the junction held 8 bases outside the gene matches. Germline values: CDR1 SNHLY, CDR2 FYNNEI. CDR3 length: 14 amino acids. This CDR3 reads CASLAQTGGNEQFF. DNA of the CDR3: TGTGCCAGCCTCGCCCAGACAGGGGGCAATGAGCAGTTCTTC.

This clone was observed a single time. The chain carries TRBV19 and TRBJ1-6; the D is unclear. The germline V gene has CDR1 LNHDA and CDR2 SQIVND (reference sequence). The CDR3 runs to 15 residues. V shed 1 base and J shed 0 bases, with 4 bases lying between them. The DNA of the CDR3 is TGTGCCAGTAGTATAGTCAGCTCCTATAATTCACCCCTCCACTTT. Translated, it gives CASSIVSSYNSPLHF. Full variable domain (outside the CDR3, taken from reference TRBV19 and TRBJ1-6): DGGITQSPKYLFRKEGQNVTLSCEQNLNHDAMYWYRQDPGQGLRLIYYSQIVNDFQKGDIAEGYSVSREKKESFPLTVTSAQKNPTAFYLCASSIVSSYNSPLHFGNGTRLTVT.

The chain's CDR3 is CASSRGGAQETQYF. The CDR3 region has the DNA TGTGCCAGCAGCAGGGGTGGGGCTCAAGAGACCCAGTACTTC. The V call is TRBV28, the J call TRBJ2-5, with D perhaps matching TRBD1 (6 bases). Germline loops: CDR1 MDHEN, CDR2 SYDVKM. CDR3 size: 14 residues. V was cut by 6 bases and J by 2 bases, with 13 bases left in between.